This TCR beta chain was identified in a study of blood T cell repertoires in COVID-19. The CDR3 has 14 residues. Trimming stripped 4 bases from V and 4 bases from J, with 11 bases between. Germline loops: CDR1 SGHRS, CDR2 YFSETQ. Only in-frame clones appear in the TCRdb table, and some are missing; sequencing was by immunoSEQ multiplex PCR. This table has roughly 310,000 clones, 75% to 90% appearing once. The chain combines TRBV5-1 with TRBJ2-2, with a possible D match to TRBD1 (5 bases). The sequenced material came from peripheral blood. The clonotype originates from a woman under 40 with COVID-19, enrolled during active disease. The chain's CDR3 is CASSLTAFTGELFF. The DNA of the CDR3 is TGCGCCAGCAGCCTGACAGCTTTCACCGGGGAGCTGTTTTTT.